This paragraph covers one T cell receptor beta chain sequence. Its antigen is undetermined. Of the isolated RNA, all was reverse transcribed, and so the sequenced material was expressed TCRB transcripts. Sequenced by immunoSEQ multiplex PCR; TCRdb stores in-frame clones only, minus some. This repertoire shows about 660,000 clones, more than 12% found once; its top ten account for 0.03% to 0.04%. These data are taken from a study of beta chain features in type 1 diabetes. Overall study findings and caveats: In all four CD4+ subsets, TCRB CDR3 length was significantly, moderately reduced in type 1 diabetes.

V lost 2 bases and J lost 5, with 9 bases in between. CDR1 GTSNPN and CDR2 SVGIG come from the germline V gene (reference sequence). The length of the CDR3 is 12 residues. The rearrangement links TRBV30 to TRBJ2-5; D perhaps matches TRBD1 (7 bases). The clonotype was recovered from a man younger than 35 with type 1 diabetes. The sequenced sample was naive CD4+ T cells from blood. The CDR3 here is CAWSSGGETQYF. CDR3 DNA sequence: TGTGCCTGGAGTTCAGGGGGGGAGACCCAGTACTTC.